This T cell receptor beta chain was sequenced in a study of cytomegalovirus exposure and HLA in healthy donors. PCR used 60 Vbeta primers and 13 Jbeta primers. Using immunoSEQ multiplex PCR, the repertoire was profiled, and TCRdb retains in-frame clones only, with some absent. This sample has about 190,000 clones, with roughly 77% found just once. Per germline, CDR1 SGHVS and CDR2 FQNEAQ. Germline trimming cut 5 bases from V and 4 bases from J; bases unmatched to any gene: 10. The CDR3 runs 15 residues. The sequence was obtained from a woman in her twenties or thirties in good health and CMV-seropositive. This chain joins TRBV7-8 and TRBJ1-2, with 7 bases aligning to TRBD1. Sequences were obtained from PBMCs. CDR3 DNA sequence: TGTGCCAGCAGCACCAAAACGACAGGGAGCTATGGCTACACCTTC. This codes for CASSTKTTGSYGYTF. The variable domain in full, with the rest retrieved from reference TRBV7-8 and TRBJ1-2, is GAGVSQSPRYKVAKRGQDVALRCDPISGHVSLFWYQQALGQGPEFLTYFQNEAQLDKSGLPSDRFFAERPEGSVSTLKIQRTQQEDSAVYLCASSTKTTGSYGYTFGSGTRLTVV.